The 22 T cell receptor beta chains presented below share a single source sample, sequenced in a study of blood T cell repertoires in COVID-19. The repertoire was sequenced with immunoSEQ multiplex PCR; TCRdb's copy has only in-frame clones and lacks some. Of about 60,000 clones in the sample, 88% are singletons; the top ten hold 4.5% to 5%. The sequencing sample was made of peripheral blood. These receptors came from a human donor in a cohort sampled during active COVID-19.

The sample holds a few counts of this clone. J is TRBJ2-1 and V is TRBV7-9, with 7 bases aligning to TRBD2. The CDR3 is 15 residues long. Germline loops: CDR1 SEHNR, CDR2 FQNEAQ (reference sequence). The V gene end was trimmed by 7 bases and the J gene end by 4 bases; junction bases not matched to a gene: 10. CDR3 in DNA: TGTGCCAGCACCCCGGGGAGGGCCAGATACAATGAGCAGTTCTTC. It is translated as CASTPGRARYNEQFF. Filled out from reference TRBV7-9 and TRBJ2-1, the complete variable domain reads DTGVSQNPRHKITKRGQNVTFRCDPISEHNRLYWYRQTLGQGPEFLTYFQNEAQLEKSRLLSDRFSAERPKGSFSTLEIQRTEQGDSAMYLCASTPGRARYNEQFFGPGTRLTVL.

This chain links TRBV28 with TRBJ2-3; D perhaps matches TRBD1 (5 bases). The V end lost 6 bases, the J end lost 7 bases, and 11 bases lay between the germline ends. CDR3 length equals 12 residues. CDR1 and CDR2 from the germline V gene are MDHEN and SYDVKM. CDR3 region: CASRRDSYTQYF. The DNA of the CDR3 is TGTGCCAGCAGGCGCGACAGCTATACGCAGTATTTT.

This clone was seen only once. The V gene is TRBV5-1, the J gene TRBJ1-2, with a tentative D call TRBD1 (6 bases). The CDR3 is 15 residues long. The V end was cut by 4 bases, the J end by 8 bases, with 21 bases between. Germline V CDR1 and CDR2: SGHRS, YFSETQ. The CDR3 reads CASSTGQNLEEGYTF. In nucleotides, the CDR3 is TGCGCCAGCAGCACCGGACAGAATCTTGAGGAGGGCTACACCTTC.

The J gene is TRBJ1-1, the V gene TRBV5-8; the match to TRBD1 covers 7 bases. Germline CDR1 reads SGHTS; CDR2 reads YDEGEE. Trimming cost V 2 bases and J 5 bases; bases outside gene matches: 3. The CDR3 loop spans 13 amino acids. The CDR3 spells CASSLTGVTEAFF. CDR3 coding DNA: TGTGCCAGCAGCTTAACAGGGGTTACTGAAGCTTTCTTT.

In regard to this clone: Because the CDR3's place on the DNA is in doubt, the DNA is left out and the CDR3 is given as listed by TCRdb. The V and J genes are TRBV27 and TRBJ2-1; no DNA check was done on the table's D call, TRBD2. The CDR3 numbers 15 amino acids, ends counted. Germline lookup yields CDR1 MNHEY and CDR2 SMNVEV (reference sequence). CDR3: CASSSSTSSYNEQFF.

The chain links TRBV27 to TRBJ2-5; 9 nucleotides agree with TRBD2. The trim removed 9 bases at V and 4 bases at J, leaving 9 bases unmatched. Germline V gene data show CDR1 as MNHEY and CDR2 as SMNVEV (reference sequence). This CDR3 is built from 14 residues. In DNA, the CDR3 is TGTGCCAGTAGCGGGGGAACGGTCCCAGAGACCCAGTACTTC. Protein: CASSGGTVPETQYF.

The J gene is TRBJ2-7, the V gene TRBV6-5; TRBD1 aligns across 10 bases. The germline CDR1 and CDR2 sequences are MNHEY and SVGAGI. This CDR3 contains 15 residues. The J segment lost 0 bases and the V segment lost 6 bases, leaving 5 bases of the junction unmatched. For the CDR3, the DNA is TGTGCCAGCAGAAAAGGGACAGGGGCCTCCTACGAGCAGTACTTC. Protein sequence: CASRKGTGASYEQYF.

This chain links TRBV27 with TRBJ1-3; the D is unclear. CDR1 and CDR2 (germline): MNHEY, SMNVEV (reference sequence). This CDR3 region has 14 residues. Trimming removed 6 bases from V and 0 bases from J, with 9 bases in between. The CDR3 region has the DNA TGTGCCAGCAGGGAGCGGGGCTCTGGAAACACCATATATTTT. Translated, it gives CASRERGSGNTIYF.

The chain uses TRBV7-2 and TRBJ2-7; a weak D match, TRBD2 (5 bases). The CDR3 totals 12 residues. Germline values: CDR1 SGHTA, CDR2 FQGNSA. The V and J ends lost 6 bases and 3 bases respectively, with 9 bases between them. The CDR3 DNA sequence: TGTGCCAGCAGAAGAGAGGGCTACGAGCAGTACTTC. The encoded protein is CASRREGYEQYF.

The rearrangement joins TRBV11-2 to TRBJ2-1, with 11 bases matching TRBD2. The CDR3 spans 15 residues. CDR1 is SGHAT, CDR2 FQNNGV, per germline. Unmatched junction bases numbered 5, after V lost 5 bases and J lost 5 bases. CDR3 sequence: CASSATSGSNNEQFF. The DNA for the CDR3 is TGTGCCAGCAGCGCTACTAGCGGGAGTAACAATGAGCAGTTCTTC.

The chain joins TRBV5-1 to TRBJ1-6; 7 nucleotides align to TRBD1. Germline CDR1 SGHRS, CDR2 YFSETQ. This CDR3 is 15 amino acids long. V lost 4 bases, J lost 4 bases, and 5 bases stayed unmatched. For the CDR3, the DNA is TGCGCCAGCAGCCCGATGGGACAGTATAATTCACCCCTCCACTTT. Translated: CASSPMGQYNSPLHF.

The chain is built from TRBV24-1 and TRBJ1-2; a weak D match, TRBD1 (6 bases). The CDR3 runs to 14 residues. Germline V gives CDR1 KGHDR, CDR2 SFDVKD. V shed 5 bases and J shed 0 bases, with 9 bases lying between them. CDR3 coding DNA: TGTGCCACCAGTGCCGGGACACCTAACTATGGCTACACCTTC. Translation: CATSAGTPNYGYTF.

This clone has just one count. The genes are TRBV5-1 and TRBJ1-1, with D maybe TRBD1 (5 bases). The CDR3 covers 13 residues. V gave up 4 bases and J gave up 5 bases, with 12 bases separating them. From germline, CDR1 is SGHRS and CDR2 YFSETQ. The CDR3 DNA is TGCGCCAGCAGCGCAGGGAGGTGGACTGAAGCTTTCTTT. It translates to CASSAGRWTEAFF.

The V gene is TRBV28, the J gene TRBJ1-2; 7 nucleotides align to TRBD1. Germline lookup yields CDR1 MDHEN and CDR2 SYDVKM. The V gene end was trimmed by 5 bases and the J gene end by 9 bases; junction bases not matched to a gene: 9. The CDR3 sequence is 13 residues long. CDR3 protein: CASSMRGPLRYTF. The CDR3 DNA reads TGTGCCAGCAGTATGAGGGGGCCGCTCCGCTACACCTTC.

V is TRBV3-1 (or the pseudogene TRBV3-2) and J is TRBJ2-7; 7 nucleotides agree with TRBD2. Germline assignment: CDR1 LGHDT and CDR2 YNNKEL (reference sequence). With V trimmed by 0 bases and J by 3 bases, 5 bases remained unmatched. This CDR3 contains 15 residues. CDR3 nucleotides: TGTGCCAGCAGCCAAGAGTTGGGCGGGGGCTACGAGCAGTACTTC. This codes for CASSQELGGGYEQYF.

The chain carries TRBV10-2 and TRBJ1-6, with 7 positions matching TRBD1. Germline assignment: CDR1 WSHSY and CDR2 SAAADI. Unmatched junction bases numbered 10, after V lost 4 bases and J lost 10 bases. CDR3 length: 15 residues. CDR3: CASSASAQGSSPLHF. The CDR3 DNA sequence: TGCGCCAGCAGTGCTTCGGCACAGGGGAGCTCACCCCTCCACTTT.

V usage is TRBV3-1 (or the pseudogene TRBV3-2) and J usage is TRBJ2-3; D unresolved. Germline assignment: CDR1 LGHDT and CDR2 YNNKEL (reference sequence). This CDR3 contains 13 residues. Trimming removed 3 bases from V and 8 bases from J, with 12 bases in between. The DNA for the CDR3 is TGTGCCAGCAGCCAGCTGGAGAAATCTACGCAGTATTTT. Encoded protein: CASSQLEKSTQYF.

This clone turned up a few times. The rearrangement joins TRBV15 to TRBJ1-2, with D maybe TRBD1 (6 bases). V was trimmed by 1 base and J by 6 bases, leaving 18 bases between them. Germline V gene sequence: CDR1 LNHNV, CDR2 YYDKDF (reference sequence). This CDR3 is 16 amino acids long. The DNA of the CDR3 is TGTGCCACCAGCAGAGGACCCCCCGGGACACGGGATGGCTACACCTTC. It encodes CATSRGPPGTRDGYTF.

The chain joins TRBV27 to TRBJ1-2; 11 positions agree with TRBD1. There are 13 residues in the CDR3. With V trimmed by 8 bases and J by 6 bases, 5 bases remained unmatched. Per germline, CDR1 MNHEY and CDR2 SMNVEV (reference sequence). CDR3 DNA sequence: TGTGCCAGCGGGGACAGGGGGATCAATGGCTACACCTTC. This encodes CASGDRGINGYTF.

The chain couples TRBV7-8 to TRBJ2-2, with a possible D match to TRBD2 (7 bases). Germline loops: CDR1 SGHVS, CDR2 FQNEAQ. Trimming cost V 4 bases and J 6 bases, with 18 bases left between them. The CDR3 contains 16 residues. The CDR3 sequence is CASSWGPAGVSGELFF. The DNA for the CDR3 is TGTGCCAGCAGCTGGGGGCCGGCGGGAGTGTCCGGGGAGCTGTTTTTT.

The V gene is TRBV19, the J gene TRBJ2-1, with D possibly being TRBD2 (6 bases). Trimming removed 1 base from V and 0 bases from J, with 13 bases in between. The CDR3 is 17 residues long. Germline values: CDR1 LNHDA, CDR2 SQIVND (reference sequence). CDR3 sequence reads: CASSIVIAAHSYNEQFF. CDR3 DNA sequence: TGTGCCAGTAGTATAGTAATAGCGGCCCACTCCTACAATGAGCAGTTCTTC.

The count of this clone is one. V and J are TRBV13 and TRBJ2-1, with TRBD1 matching over 9 bases. V lost 1 base, J lost 8 bases, and 9 bases stayed unmatched. The CDR3 has 16 residues. Looked up from germline, CDR1 is PRHDT and CDR2 is FYEKMQ (reference sequence). As DNA, the CDR3 is TGTGCCAGCAGCTTAGAGATTGGTACAGGGGGCGATGAGCAGTTCTTC. Amino acid sequence: CASSLEIGTGGDEQFF.